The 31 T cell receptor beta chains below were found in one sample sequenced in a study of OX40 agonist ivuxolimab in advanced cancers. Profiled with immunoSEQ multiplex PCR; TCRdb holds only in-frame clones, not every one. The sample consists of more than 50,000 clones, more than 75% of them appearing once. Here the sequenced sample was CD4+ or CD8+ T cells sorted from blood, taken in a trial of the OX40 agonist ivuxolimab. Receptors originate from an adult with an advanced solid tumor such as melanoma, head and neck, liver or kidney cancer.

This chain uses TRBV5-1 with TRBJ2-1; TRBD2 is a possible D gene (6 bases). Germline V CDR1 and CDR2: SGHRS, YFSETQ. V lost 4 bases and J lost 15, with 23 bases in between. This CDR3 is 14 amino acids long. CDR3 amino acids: CASSLGGSGDGRFF. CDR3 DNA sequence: TGCGCCAGCAGCCTGGGTGGCTCGGGAGATGGGAGGTTCTTC.

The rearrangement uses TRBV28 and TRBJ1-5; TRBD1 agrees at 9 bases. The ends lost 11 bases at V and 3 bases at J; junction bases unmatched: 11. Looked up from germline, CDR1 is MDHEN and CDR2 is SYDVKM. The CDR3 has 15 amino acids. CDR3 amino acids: CASYSGQGNNQPQHF. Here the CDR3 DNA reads TGTGCCTCCTATTCCGGACAGGGGAACAATCAGCCCCAGCATTTT.

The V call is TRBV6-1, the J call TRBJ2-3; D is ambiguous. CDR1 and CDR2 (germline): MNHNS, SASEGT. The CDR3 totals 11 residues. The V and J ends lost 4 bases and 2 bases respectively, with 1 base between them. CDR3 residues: CASSATDTQYF. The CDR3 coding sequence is TGTGCCAGCAGTGCCACAGATACGCAGTATTTT.

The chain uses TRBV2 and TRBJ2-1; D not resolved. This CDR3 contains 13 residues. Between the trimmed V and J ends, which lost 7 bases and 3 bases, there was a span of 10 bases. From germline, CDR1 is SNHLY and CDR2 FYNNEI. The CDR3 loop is CASILGLYNEQFF. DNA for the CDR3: TGTGCCAGCATCCTTGGCCTCTACAATGAGCAGTTCTTC.

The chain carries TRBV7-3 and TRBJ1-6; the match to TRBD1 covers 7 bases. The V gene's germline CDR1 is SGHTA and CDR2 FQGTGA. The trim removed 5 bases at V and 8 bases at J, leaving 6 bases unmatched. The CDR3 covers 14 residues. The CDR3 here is CASSRGGSDSPLHF. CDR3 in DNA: TGTGCCAGCAGCCGAGGGGGCAGCGATTCACCCCTCCACTTT.

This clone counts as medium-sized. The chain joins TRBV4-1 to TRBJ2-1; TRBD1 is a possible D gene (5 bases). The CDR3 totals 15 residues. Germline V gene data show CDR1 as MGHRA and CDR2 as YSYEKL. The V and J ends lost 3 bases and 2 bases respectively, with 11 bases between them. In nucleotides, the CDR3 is TGCGCCAGCAGCCACAGGGTTGGAACCTACAATGAGCAGTTCTTC. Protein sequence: CASSHRVGTYNEQFF.

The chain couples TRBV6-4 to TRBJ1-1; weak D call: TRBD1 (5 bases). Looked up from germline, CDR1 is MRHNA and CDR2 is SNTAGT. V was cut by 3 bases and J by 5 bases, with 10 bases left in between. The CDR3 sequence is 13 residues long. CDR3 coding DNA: TGTGCCAGCAGTGAGTCGGCAGGGACTGAAGCTTTCTTT. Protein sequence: CASSESAGTEAFF.

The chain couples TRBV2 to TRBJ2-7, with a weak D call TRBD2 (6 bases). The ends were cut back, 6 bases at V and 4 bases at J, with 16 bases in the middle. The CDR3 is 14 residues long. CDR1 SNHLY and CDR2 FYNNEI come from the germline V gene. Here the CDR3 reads CASRLAFSGYEQYF. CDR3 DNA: TGTGCCAGCAGACTAGCTTTTAGTGGGTACGAGCAGTACTTC.

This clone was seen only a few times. DNA of the CDR3: TGCGCCAGCAGCGGACAGATCGACACCGGGGAGCTGTTTTTT. This encodes CASSGQIDTGELFF. The V call is TRBV10-1, the J call TRBJ2-2; tentatively, D is TRBD1 (6 bases). In germline, CDR1 is WNHNN, CDR2 SYGVQD (reference sequence). The ends were cut back, 6 bases at V and 3 bases at J, with 11 bases in the middle. This CDR3 has 14 amino acids.

Here the CDR3 DNA reads TGTGCCAGCAGCTTACTAGCCGGTCTGCGAGGCTACACCTTC. Amino acids: CASSLLAGLRGYTF. V and J are TRBV7-9 and TRBJ1-2; D remains unclear. Germline CDR1 and CDR2: SEHNR and FQNEAQ (reference sequence). Trimming cost V 2 bases and J 8 bases, with 15 bases left between them. This CDR3 contains 14 residues.

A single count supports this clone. CDR3: CASSVGQDLTNEKLFF. The CDR3, as DNA: TGTGCCAGCAGCGTAGGACAGGACTTAACTAATGAAAAACTGTTTTTT. The rearrangement joins TRBV9 to TRBJ1-4, with D possibly being TRBD1 (6 bases). V was trimmed by 0 bases and J by 1 base, leaving 10 bases between them. This CDR3 contains 16 residues. Looked up from germline, CDR1 is SGDLS and CDR2 is YYNGEE.

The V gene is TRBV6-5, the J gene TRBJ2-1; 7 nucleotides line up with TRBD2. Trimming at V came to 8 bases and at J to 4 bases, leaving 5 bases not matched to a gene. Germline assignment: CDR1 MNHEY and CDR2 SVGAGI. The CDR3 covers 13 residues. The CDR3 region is CASGWGGYNEQFF. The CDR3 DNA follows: TGTGCCAGCGGATGGGGGGGGTACAATGAGCAGTTCTTC.

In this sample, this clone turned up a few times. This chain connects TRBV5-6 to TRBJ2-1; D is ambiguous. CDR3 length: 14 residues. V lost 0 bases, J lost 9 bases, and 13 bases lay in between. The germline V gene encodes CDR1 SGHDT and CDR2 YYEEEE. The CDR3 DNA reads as TGTGCCAGCAGCTTGGCTGAGTTCTCGGGTGAGCAGTTCTTC. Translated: CASSLAEFSGEQFF.

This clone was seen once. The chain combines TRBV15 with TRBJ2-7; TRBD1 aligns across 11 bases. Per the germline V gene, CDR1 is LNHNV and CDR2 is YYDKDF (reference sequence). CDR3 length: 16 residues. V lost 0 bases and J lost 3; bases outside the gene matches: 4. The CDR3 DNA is TGTGCCACCAGCAGAGAGGGACAGGGGGTCAGCTACGAGCAGTACTTC. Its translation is CATSREGQGVSYEQYF.

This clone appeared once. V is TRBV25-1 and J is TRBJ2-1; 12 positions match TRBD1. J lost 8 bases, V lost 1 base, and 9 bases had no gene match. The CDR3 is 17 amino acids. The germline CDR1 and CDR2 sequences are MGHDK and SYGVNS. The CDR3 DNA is TGTGCCAGCAGTGAATCCAAGGGACAGGGGGCGATACATGAGCAGTTCTTC. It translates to CASSESKGQGAIHEQFF.

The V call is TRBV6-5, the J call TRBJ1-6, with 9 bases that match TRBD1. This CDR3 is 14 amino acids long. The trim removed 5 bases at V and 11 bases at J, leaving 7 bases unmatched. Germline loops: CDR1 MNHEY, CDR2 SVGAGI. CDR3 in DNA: TGTGCCAGCAGTCTTGGACAGGGGACACCACCCCTCCACTTT. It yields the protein CASSLGQGTPPLHF.

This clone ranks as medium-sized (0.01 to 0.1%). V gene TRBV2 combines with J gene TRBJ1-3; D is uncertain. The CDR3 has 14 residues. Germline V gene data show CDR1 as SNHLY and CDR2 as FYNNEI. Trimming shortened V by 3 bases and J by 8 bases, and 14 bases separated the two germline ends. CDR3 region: CASSDSAGGDTIYF. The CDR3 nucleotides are TGTGCCAGCAGTGATTCGGCCGGCGGTGACACCATATATTTT. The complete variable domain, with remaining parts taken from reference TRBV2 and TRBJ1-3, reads EPEVTQTPSHQVTQMGQEVILRCVPISNHLYFYWYRQILGQKVEFLVSFYNNEISEKSEIFDDQFSVERPDGSNFTLKIRSTKLEDSAMYFCASSDSAGGDTIYFGEGSWLTVV.

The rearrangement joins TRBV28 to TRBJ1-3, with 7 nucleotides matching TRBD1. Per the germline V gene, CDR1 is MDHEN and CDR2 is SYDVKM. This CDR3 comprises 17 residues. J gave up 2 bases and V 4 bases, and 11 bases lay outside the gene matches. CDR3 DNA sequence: TGTGCCAGCAGTTCCACCTCTTACAGGGGAACTGGAAACACCATATATTTT. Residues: CASSSTSYRGTGNTIYF.

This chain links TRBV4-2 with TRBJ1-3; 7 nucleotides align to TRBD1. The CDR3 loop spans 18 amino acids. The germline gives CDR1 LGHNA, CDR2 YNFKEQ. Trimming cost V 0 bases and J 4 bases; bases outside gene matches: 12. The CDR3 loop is CASSQDVLSGGLGNTIYF. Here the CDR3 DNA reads TGTGCCAGCAGCCAAGATGTATTATCAGGGGGGTTGGGAAACACCATATATTTT.

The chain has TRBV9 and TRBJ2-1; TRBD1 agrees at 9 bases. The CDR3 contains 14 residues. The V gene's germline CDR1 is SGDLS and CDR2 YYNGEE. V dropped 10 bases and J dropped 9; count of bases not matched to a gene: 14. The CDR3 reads CASAGTGWVTEQFF. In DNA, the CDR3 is TGTGCCTCAGCGGGGACAGGGTGGGTAACTGAGCAGTTCTTC.

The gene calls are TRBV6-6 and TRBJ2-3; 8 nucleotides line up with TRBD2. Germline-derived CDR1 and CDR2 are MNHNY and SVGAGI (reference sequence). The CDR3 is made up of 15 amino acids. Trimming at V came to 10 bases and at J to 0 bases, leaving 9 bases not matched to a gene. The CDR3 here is CATLRSGTSTDTQYF. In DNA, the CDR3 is TGTGCCACCCTTCGTAGCGGGACTAGCACAGATACGCAGTATTTT.

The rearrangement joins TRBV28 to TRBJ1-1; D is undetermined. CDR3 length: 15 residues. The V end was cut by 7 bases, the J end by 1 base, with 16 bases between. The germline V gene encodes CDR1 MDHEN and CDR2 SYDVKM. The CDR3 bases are TGTGCCAGCATCATTTCACCAGGCACGAACACTGAAGCTTTCTTT. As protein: CASIISPGTNTEAFF.

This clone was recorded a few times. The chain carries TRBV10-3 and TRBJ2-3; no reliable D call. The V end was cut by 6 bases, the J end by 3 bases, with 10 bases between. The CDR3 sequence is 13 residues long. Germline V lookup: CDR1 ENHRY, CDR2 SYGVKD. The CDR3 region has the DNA TGTGCCATCAGGAAAAGGGATACAGATACGCAGTATTTT. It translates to CAIRKRDTDTQYF.

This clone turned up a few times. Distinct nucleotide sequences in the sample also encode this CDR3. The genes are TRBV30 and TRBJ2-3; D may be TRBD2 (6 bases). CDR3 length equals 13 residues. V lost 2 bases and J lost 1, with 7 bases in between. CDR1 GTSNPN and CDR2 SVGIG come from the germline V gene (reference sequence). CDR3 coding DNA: TGTGCCTGGAGTCCGGGGGGCACAGATACGCAGTATTTT. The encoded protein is CAWSPGGTDTQYF.

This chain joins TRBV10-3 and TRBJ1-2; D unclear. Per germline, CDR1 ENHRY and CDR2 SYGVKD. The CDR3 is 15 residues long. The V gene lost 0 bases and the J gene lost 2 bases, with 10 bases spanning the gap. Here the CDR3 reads CAISESKSGNYGYTF. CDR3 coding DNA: TGTGCCATCAGTGAGTCGAAGTCAGGAAACTATGGCTACACCTTC.

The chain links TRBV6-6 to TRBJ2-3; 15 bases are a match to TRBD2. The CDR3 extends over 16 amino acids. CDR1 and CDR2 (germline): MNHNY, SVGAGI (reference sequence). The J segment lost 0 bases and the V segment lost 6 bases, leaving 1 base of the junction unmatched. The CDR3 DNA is TGTGCCAGCAGGGGACTAGCGGGGGGCAGCACAGATACGCAGTATTTT. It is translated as CASRGLAGGSTDTQYF.

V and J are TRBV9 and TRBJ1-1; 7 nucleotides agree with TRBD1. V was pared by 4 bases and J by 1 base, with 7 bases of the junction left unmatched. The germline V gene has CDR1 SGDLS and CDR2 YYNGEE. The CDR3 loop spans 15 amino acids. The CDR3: CASSPLGQQNTEAFF. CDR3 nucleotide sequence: TGTGCCAGCAGCCCTTTGGGACAGCAGAACACTGAAGCTTTCTTT.

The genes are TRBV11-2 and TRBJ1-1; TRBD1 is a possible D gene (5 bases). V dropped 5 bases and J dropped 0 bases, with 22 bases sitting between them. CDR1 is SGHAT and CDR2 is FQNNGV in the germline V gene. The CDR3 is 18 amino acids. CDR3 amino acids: CASSPLGVWTDMNTEAFF. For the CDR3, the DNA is TGTGCCAGCAGCCCATTAGGGGTATGGACGGACATGAACACTGAAGCTTTCTTT.

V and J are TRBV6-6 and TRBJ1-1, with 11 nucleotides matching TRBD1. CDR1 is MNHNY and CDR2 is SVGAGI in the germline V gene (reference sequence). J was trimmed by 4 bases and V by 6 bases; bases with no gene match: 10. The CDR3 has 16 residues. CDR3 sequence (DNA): TGTGCCAGCAGAAAACACCCGGGACAGGGGGTCACTGAAGCTTTCTTT. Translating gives CASRKHPGQGVTEAFF.

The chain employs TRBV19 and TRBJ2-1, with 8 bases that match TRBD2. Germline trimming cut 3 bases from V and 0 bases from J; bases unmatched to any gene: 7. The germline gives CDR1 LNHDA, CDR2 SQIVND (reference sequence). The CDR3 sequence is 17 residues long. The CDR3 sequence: CASSIGLAPRSYNEQFF. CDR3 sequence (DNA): TGTGCCAGTAGTATTGGACTAGCTCCTCGCTCCTACAATGAGCAGTTCTTC.

The CDR3 sequence: CASSRWTSGGKNTGELFF. CDR3 in DNA: TGTGCCAGCAGCCGCTGGACTAGCGGGGGCAAAAACACCGGGGAGCTGTTTTTT. The chain links TRBV4-2 to TRBJ2-2; 13 positions match TRBD2. The CDR3 totals 18 residues. The germline gives CDR1 LGHNA, CDR2 YNFKEQ. Losses at the gene ends were 4 bases for V and 2 bases for J; bases not matched to a gene: 7.